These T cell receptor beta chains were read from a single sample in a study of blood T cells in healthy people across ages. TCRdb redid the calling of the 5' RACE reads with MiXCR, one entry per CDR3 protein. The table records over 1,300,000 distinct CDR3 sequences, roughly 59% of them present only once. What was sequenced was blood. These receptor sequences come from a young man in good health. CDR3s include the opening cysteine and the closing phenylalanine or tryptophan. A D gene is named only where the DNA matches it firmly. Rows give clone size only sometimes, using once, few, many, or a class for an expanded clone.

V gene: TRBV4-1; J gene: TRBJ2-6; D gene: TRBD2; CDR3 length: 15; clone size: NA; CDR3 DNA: TGCGCCAGCAGCACTAGCGGGAGTGGGGCCAACGTCCTGACTTTC; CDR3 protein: CASSTSGSGANVLTF
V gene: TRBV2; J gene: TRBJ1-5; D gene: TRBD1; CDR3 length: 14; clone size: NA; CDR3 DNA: TGTGCCAGCAGTGAGGACAGGGCATATCAGCCCCAGCATTTT; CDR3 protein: CASSEDRAYQPQHF
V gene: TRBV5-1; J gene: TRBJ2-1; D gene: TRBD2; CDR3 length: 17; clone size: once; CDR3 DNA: TGCGCCAGCAGCTTGCAGGGTAGGGCGGGAGAATCGAATGAGCAGTTCTTC; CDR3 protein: CASSLQGRAGESNEQFF
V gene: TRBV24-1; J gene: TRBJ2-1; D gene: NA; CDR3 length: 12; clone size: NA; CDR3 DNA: TGTGCCACCAGTGATGCCCCTCCGGTGCTGTTCTTC; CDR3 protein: CATSDAPPVLFF
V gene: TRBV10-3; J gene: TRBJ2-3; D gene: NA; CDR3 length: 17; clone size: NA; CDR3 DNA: TGTGCCATCAGTGACCTCGAGGCGCTGGGGGAGGCAGATACGCAGTATTTT; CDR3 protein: CAISDLEALGEADTQYF
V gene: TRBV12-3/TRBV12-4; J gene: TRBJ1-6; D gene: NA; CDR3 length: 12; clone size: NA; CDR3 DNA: TGTGCCGGCAGTAGGTCCGAGTCACCCCTCCACTTT; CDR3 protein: CAGSRSESPLHF
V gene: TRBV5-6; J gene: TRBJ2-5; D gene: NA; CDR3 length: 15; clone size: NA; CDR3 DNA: TGTGCCAGCAGCTTGAACGGGGCGAGCACCGATGAGCAGTACTTC; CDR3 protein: CASSLNGASTDEQYF
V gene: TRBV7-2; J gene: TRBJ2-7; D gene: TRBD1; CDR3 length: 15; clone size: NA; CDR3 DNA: TGTGCCAGCAGCTTACACAGGGGCTTGCCCTACGAGCAGTACTTC; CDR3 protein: CASSLHRGLPYEQYF
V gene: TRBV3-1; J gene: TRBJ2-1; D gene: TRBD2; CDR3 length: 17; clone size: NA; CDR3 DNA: TGTGCCAGCAGCCAAGGGACTAGCGGGAGACGCGTTCGGGAGCAGTTCTTC; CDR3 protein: CASSQGTSGRRVREQFF
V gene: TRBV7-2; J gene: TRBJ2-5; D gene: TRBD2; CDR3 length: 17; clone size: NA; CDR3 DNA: TGTGCCAGCAGCTTACAAACTAGCGGGAGGTTCCAAGAGACCCAGTACTTC; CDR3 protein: CASSLQTSGRFQETQYF
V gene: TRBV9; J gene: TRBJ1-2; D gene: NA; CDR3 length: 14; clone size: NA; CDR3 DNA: TGTGCCAGCAGCGCCCCACACCGGGGCTATGGCTACACCTTC; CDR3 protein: CASSAPHRGYGYTF